This entry describes one T cell receptor beta chain. Mismatch repair deficiency was confirmed in all patients, by PCR or immunohistochemistry. The TCR-sequenced patients were a few responders to pembrolizumab. V was pared by 1 base and J by 0 bases, with 10 bases between. The CDR3 runs 15 residues. Germline CDR1 is SGHDT and CDR2 is YYEEEE. The entry originates in a study of PD-1 blockade in mismatch repair-deficient tumors. Study details: Patients had about 13 mismatch repair-deficient cancer types and were previously treated and progressing.

Clones were sequenced by immunoSEQ multiplex PCR, and TCRdb holds only the in-frame ones, with some missing. The table lists some 84,000 clones, roughly 80% of them singletons. The gene calls are TRBV5-6 and TRBJ1-2, with D hard to call. The input for sequencing was peripheral blood, taken 12 weeks after starting pembrolizumab. This TCR was sampled from an adult with mismatch repair-deficient cancer. CDR3: CASSLTGTANYGYTF. The DNA for the CDR3 is TGTGCCAGCAGCTTGACGGGTACTGCTAACTATGGCTACACCTTC.